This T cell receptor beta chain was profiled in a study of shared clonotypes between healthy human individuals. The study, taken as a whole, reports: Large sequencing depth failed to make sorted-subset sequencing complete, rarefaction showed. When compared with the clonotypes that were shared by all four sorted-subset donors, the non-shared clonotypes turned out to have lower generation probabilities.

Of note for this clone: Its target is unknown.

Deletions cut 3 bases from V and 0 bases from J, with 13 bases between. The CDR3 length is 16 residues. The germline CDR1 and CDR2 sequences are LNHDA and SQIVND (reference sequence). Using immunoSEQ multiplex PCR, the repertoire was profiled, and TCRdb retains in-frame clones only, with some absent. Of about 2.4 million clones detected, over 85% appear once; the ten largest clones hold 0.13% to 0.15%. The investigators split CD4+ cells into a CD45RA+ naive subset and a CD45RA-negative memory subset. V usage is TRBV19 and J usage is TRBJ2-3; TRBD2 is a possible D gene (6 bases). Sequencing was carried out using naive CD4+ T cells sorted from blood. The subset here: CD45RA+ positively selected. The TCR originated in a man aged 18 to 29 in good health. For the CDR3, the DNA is TGTGCCAGTAGTATCTCTGTAGCGGCTAGCACAGATACGCAGTATTTT. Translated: CASSISVAASTDTQYF.